The 14 T cell receptor beta chains below come from one sample, sequenced in a study of human T cells and chemical hapten exposure. This sample's time point: pre-sensitization, week 0. As for treatment: therapeutic diphenylcyclopropenone sensitization with weekly scalp DPC. From whole blood left unfractionated, total RNA was extracted. Using its own MiXCR run on the RACE reads, TCRdb lists one record per CDR3 protein. The table lists about 50,000 distinct CDR3 sequences, 9.6% of them singletons. Specimen: whole blood, collected in connection with sensitization to the hapten diphenylcyclopropenone (DPC). The receptors were gathered from a woman aged 30 to 39 with alopecia areata. Some clones in this sample may be carry-over from other donors' samples.

This clonotype has at least ten counts. This rearrangement joins TRBV2 to TRBJ2-3; TRBD1 matches 10 bases. Germline V lookup: CDR1 SNHLY, CDR2 FYNNEI. The V and J ends lost 5 bases and 3 bases, in that order; junction bases with no gene match: 5. The CDR3 runs 15 residues. The CDR3 protein is CASSLDRGETDTQYF. CDR3 bases: TGTGCCAGCAGTCTGGACAGGGGGGAAACAGATACGCAGTATTTT.

The chain employs TRBV28 and TRBJ1-1; a weak D match, TRBD1 (5 bases). This CDR3 spans 14 amino acids. The V gene's germline CDR1 is MDHEN and CDR2 SYDVKM. The V and J ends lost 8 bases and 3 bases respectively, with 16 bases between them. The DNA for the CDR3 is TGTGCCAGCTCGCTTGGGGGGGGGGACACTGAAGCTTTCTTT. Its protein is CASSLGGGDTEAFF.

This clonotype was detected a few times. The V and J genes are TRBV27 and TRBJ2-3; D is perhaps TRBD1 or TRBD2 (5 bases each). The CDR3 length is 15 residues. CDR1 is MNHEY and CDR2 is SMNVEV in the germline V gene (reference sequence). V lost 3 bases to trimming and J lost 2 bases, with 12 bases between them. CDR3 loop: CASSFGDGVTDTQYF. The CDR3 DNA follows: TGTGCCAGCAGTTTCGGGGACGGCGTCACAGATACGCAGTATTTT.

In this sample, this clonotype turned up many times. V usage is TRBV9 and J usage is TRBJ1-6; unclear D gene. Germline V gene sequence: CDR1 SGDLS, CDR2 YYNGEE. Trimming left V 0 bases short and J 7 bases short, with 8 bases between. The CDR3 is made up of 14 amino acids. CDR3 region: CASSVGRLNSPLHF. The DNA for the CDR3 is TGTGCCAGCAGCGTAGGACGGTTGAATTCACCCCTCCACTTT.

The chain is built from TRBV10-1 and TRBJ1-5; tentatively, D is TRBD1 (5 bases). This CDR3 has 17 residues. V was clipped by 6 bases and J by 2 bases, with 20 bases between them. Germline CDR1 WNHNN, CDR2 SYGVQD (reference sequence). Here the CDR3 reads CASSGTVIIVGNQPQHF. CDR3 bases: TGCGCCAGCAGCGGGACGGTGATTATAGTTGGCAATCAGCCCCAGCATTTT.

V gene TRBV2 combines with J gene TRBJ1-1; the D gene is possibly TRBD1 (5 bases). CDR3 length: 16 residues. Germline V CDR1 and CDR2: SNHLY, FYNNEI. Between the trimmed V and J ends, which lost 6 bases and 1 base, there was a span of 18 bases. This CDR3 is CASSPAGRGRNTEAFF. Written as DNA, the CDR3 is TGTGCCAGCAGCCCGGCGGGGAGGGGTAGGAACACTGAAGCTTTCTTT.

The sample holds many counts of this clonotype. V and J are TRBV9 and TRBJ2-7; either TRBD1 or TRBD2 may fit D (5 bases each). Trimming cost V 2 bases and J 3 bases, with 21 bases left between them. Germline CDR1 is SGDLS and CDR2 is YYNGEE. The CDR3 sequence is 17 residues long. The CDR3 region is CASSVSPRRDGLYEQYF. DNA of the CDR3: TGTGCCAGCAGCGTTTCCCCCCGCAGGGACGGCCTCTACGAGCAGTACTTC.

The rearrangement uses TRBV29-1 and TRBJ1-6; D gene ambiguous. V lost 5 bases to trimming and J lost 4 bases, with 9 bases between them. The CDR3 is 13 amino acids. The V gene's germline CDR1 is SQVTM and CDR2 ANQGSEA. The CDR3 protein is CSVLSEYNSPLHF. DNA of the CDR3: TGCAGCGTTCTGTCGGAGTATAATTCACCCCTCCACTTT.

This clonotype has at least ten counts. The chain links TRBV29-1 to TRBJ2-1; D may be TRBD2 (6 bases). The V gene lost 4 bases and the J gene lost 1 base, with 8 bases spanning the gap. The CDR3 sequence is 13 residues long. The V gene's germline CDR1 is SQVTM and CDR2 ANQGSEA. The CDR3 DNA reads as TGCAGCGTTGCTGGGGGGTCCTACAATGAGCAGTTCTTC. Protein product: CSVAGGSYNEQFF.

This sequence joins TRBV27 and TRBJ1-6; D uncertain. In germline, CDR1 is MNHEY, CDR2 SMNVEV (reference sequence). V dropped 6 bases and J dropped 9 bases, with 21 bases sitting between them. This CDR3 spans 16 amino acids. The CDR3 loop reads CASRAWTAGNGSPLHF. The DNA for the CDR3 is TGTGCCAGCAGAGCCTGGACGGCGGGTAACGGTTCACCCCTCCACTTT.

This clonotype was counted only a few times. V usage is TRBV7-2 and J usage is TRBJ2-3; a possible D gene is TRBD2 (7 bases). This CDR3 has 16 amino acids. Germline CDR1 SGHTA, CDR2 FQGNSA. V was pared by 1 base and J by 4 bases, with 15 bases between. The DNA of the CDR3 is TGTGCCAGCAGCTTAGGGGGGGGGCTTCGGGCAGATACGCAGTATTTT. It yields the protein CASSLGGGLRADTQYF.

The chain joins TRBV12-3 or TRBV12-4 to TRBJ2-5; D possibly matches TRBD1 or TRBD2 (6 bases each). V lost 3 bases to trimming and J lost 4 bases, with 9 bases between them. CDR3 size: 13 residues. The CDR3 bases are TGTGCCAGCAGTTTTTCGGGGGCAGAGACCCAGTACTTC. This sequence encodes CASSFSGAETQYF.

The table lists this clonotype with many counts. The chain couples TRBV24-1 to TRBJ1-5; the D gene is possibly TRBD1 (6 bases). Germline V gives CDR1 KGHDR, CDR2 SFDVKD. V was shortened by 2 bases and J by 9 bases, with 10 bases between the two germline ends. The CDR3 length is 13 residues. The CDR3 reads CATSDWGGRPQHF. The CDR3 bases are TGTGCCACCAGTGATTGGGGGGGCCGGCCCCAGCATTTT.

There are many counts of this clonotype. The rearrangement joins TRBV20-1 to TRBJ1-1, with D unresolved. The CDR3 loop spans 11 amino acids. The germline CDR1 and CDR2 sequences are DFQATT and SNEGSKA (reference sequence). Trimming pared 6 bases from V and 2 bases from J, leaving 7 bases between. The CDR3 protein is CSAGVNTEAFF. As DNA, the CDR3 is TGCAGTGCCGGGGTTAACACTGAAGCTTTCTTT.